This T cell receptor (beta chain) was found in a study of OX40 agonist ivuxolimab in advanced cancers. General study findings and limits: Among T cells, CD8+ cells averaged more expanded clones than CD4+ cells.

This clone was detected only once. What it recognizes is unknown. Generated by immunoSEQ multiplex PCR, the TCRdb table keeps only in-frame clones and is missing some. The sample consists of approximately 19,000 clones, around 84% of them appearing once. The receptor comes from an adult with an advanced solid tumor such as melanoma, head and neck, liver or kidney cancer. The sample consisted of CD4+ or CD8+ T cells sorted from blood, taken in a trial of the OX40 agonist ivuxolimab.

CDR3 bases: TGTGCCAGCAGCTTATCCCCGGGACTAGCGGACACGCCCGAGCAGTACTTC. It translates to CASSLSPGLADTPEQYF. The chain has TRBV7-9 and TRBJ2-7; 11 bases line up with TRBD2. The CDR3 covers 17 residues. With V trimmed by 2 bases and J by 6 bases, 12 bases remained unmatched. Germline CDR1 reads SEHNR; CDR2 reads FQNEAQ (reference sequence).